The clone carrying this TCR beta chain was detected ten times or more. Its target is unknown. The data were obtained in a study of T cells in Graves' hyperthyroidism and ophthalmopathy. Overall study context: Staff took peripheral blood when the initial diagnosis was made, before any treatment began. Overall study findings and caveats: Most expanded thyroid clonotypes above 0.001 also appeared in blood.

CDR1 and CDR2 from the germline V gene are SGHNT and YENEEA. Unmatched junction bases numbered 7, after V lost 5 bases and J lost 7 bases. The CDR3 sequence is 15 residues long. The CDR3 regions of TCR beta were amplified from RNA transcripts. HTBI primers were the set used in a first-round RT-PCR of the TCR CDR3. TCRdb passed the multiplex PCR reads through MiXCR, listing each CDR3 protein once. The sample carries 550,000 to 800,000 distinct CDR3 sequences, approximately 15% recorded once. The receptor comes from a man aged 45-65 years with Graves' hyperthyroidism. The J gene is TRBJ2-1, the V gene TRBV11-3; 11 nucleotides match TRBD1. The material sequenced was blood. In DNA form, the CDR3 reads TGTGCCAGCAGCCGGACAGGGGGCCGGGGGAATGAGCAGTTCTTC. This gives the protein CASSRTGGRGNEQFF.